These 25 T cell receptor beta chains were all obtained from the same sample, sequenced in a study of T cells in Graves' hyperthyroidism and ophthalmopathy. What was amplified from RNA transcripts were TCR beta CDR3 regions. HTBI primers were used for first-round RT-PCR of the TCR CDR3. TCRdb re-called the multiplex PCR reads through MiXCR, storing one row per CDR3 protein. The sample yields 600,000 or so distinct CDR3 sequences, roughly 17% seen once. Sequencing used blood. Every receptor here comes from a woman aged 25-40 years with Graves' hyperthyroidism.

This clonotype came up many times. The chain has TRBV20-1 and TRBJ1-1; D perhaps matches TRBD1 (6 bases). The CDR3 length is 14 residues. Germline V gives CDR1 DFQATT, CDR2 SNEGSKA (reference sequence). V was trimmed by 1 base and J by 3 bases, leaving 12 bases between them. The CDR3 loop reads CSARVNRAYTEAFF. For the CDR3, the DNA is TGCAGTGCTAGAGTTAACAGGGCGTACACTGAAGCTTTCTTT.

The chain uses TRBV29-1 and TRBJ2-3, with 13 nucleotides matching TRBD2. After removal of 3 bases from V and 4 bases from J, the junction contained 4 bases not matched to a gene. The CDR3 consists of 15 residues. CDR1 is SQVTM, CDR2 ANQGSEA, per germline. The DNA of the CDR3 is TGCAGCGTTGAGGGGACTAGCGGGAAGGCAGATACGCAGTATTTT. Amino acid sequence: CSVEGTSGKADTQYF.

This clonotype has more than one count but fewer than ten. The V and J genes are TRBV6-1 and TRBJ1-4; D perhaps matches TRBD1 (6 bases). This CDR3 has 22 residues. V lost 1 base and J lost 0, with 27 bases in between. The germline CDR1 and CDR2 sequences are MNHNS and SASEGT. CDR3 loop: CASSEDWWLGRGLPTTNEKLFF. The CDR3 bases are TGTGCCAGCAGTGAAGATTGGTGGCTGGGCAGGGGCCTACCAACAACTAATGAAAAACTGTTTTTT.

In its sample, this clonotype was seen many times. The chain combines TRBV12-3 or TRBV12-4 with TRBJ2-7, with D maybe TRBD1 (6 bases). V lost 5 bases and J lost 9, with 17 bases in between. The CDR3 consists of 13 residues. The CDR3 sequence: CASSPQTGSRQYF. In DNA, the CDR3 is TGTGCCAGCAGTCCCCAAACAGGGTCGAGGCAGTACTTC.

The CDR3 loop is CASSLQITPNNEQFF. The CDR3 nucleotides are TGCGCCAGCAGCCTCCAAATAACCCCGAACAATGAGCAGTTCTTC. J is TRBJ2-1 and V is TRBV4-1; D remains unclear. The CDR3 covers 15 residues. CDR1 is MGHRA, CDR2 YSYEKL, per germline. Trimming cost V 4 bases and J 5 bases, with 15 bases left between them.

The CDR3 protein is CASSVVGWTAGELFF. DNA of the CDR3: TGTGCCAGCAGCGTAGTAGGGTGGACCGCCGGGGAGCTGTTTTTT. The chain combines TRBV9 with TRBJ2-2; D remains ambiguous. With 0 bases removed from V and 6 bases from J, the gap between germline ends came to 12 bases. The CDR3 loop spans 15 amino acids. Germline CDR1 reads SGDLS; CDR2 reads YYNGEE.

The rearrangement uses TRBV6-1 and TRBJ2-1, with D possibly matching TRBD2 (5 bases). V lost 0 bases, J lost 6 bases, and 9 bases lay in between. CDR3 length: 14 residues. CDR1 is MNHNS, CDR2 SASEGT, per germline. CDR3 bases: TGTGCCAGCAGTGAAGCCCTCGAGGGCAATGAGCAGTTCTTC. This codes for CASSEALEGNEQFF.

The table lists this clonotype with many counts. The CDR3 loop is CATPRGTYNEQFF. The CDR3, as DNA: TGTGCCACCCCTCGAGGCACCTACAATGAGCAGTTCTTC. This chain links TRBV6-1 with TRBJ2-1; no clear D. Germline V lookup: CDR1 MNHNS, CDR2 SASEGT. The CDR3 covers 13 residues. Between the trimmed V and J ends, which lost 10 bases and 2 bases, there was a span of 12 bases.

The V and J genes are TRBV6-1 and TRBJ2-2; 7 bases are a match to TRBD1. The trim removed 8 bases at V and 0 bases at J, leaving 9 bases unmatched. Germline lookup yields CDR1 MNHNS and CDR2 SASEGT. The CDR3 covers 16 residues. CDR3 region: CASGDSYDTNTGELFF. The CDR3 DNA sequence: TGTGCCAGCGGGGACAGCTATGACACGAACACCGGGGAGCTGTTTTTT.

In its sample, this clonotype was seen many times. The genes are TRBV24-1 and TRBJ2-5, with TRBD1 identical over 8 bases. This CDR3 spans 19 amino acids. Germline CDR1 is KGHDR and CDR2 is SFDVKD. V lost 0 bases to trimming and J lost 0 bases; unmatched junction nucleotides: 11. CDR3 sequence (DNA): TGTGCCACCAGTGATTTGCATAGACAGGGGACCTACTACCAAGAGACCCAGTACTTC. Its translation is CATSDLHRQGTYYQETQYF.

This clonotype occurred many times. The chain carries TRBV27 and TRBJ1-5, with 8 bases identical to TRBD1. Germline values: CDR1 MNHEY, CDR2 SMNVEV (reference sequence). This CDR3 is built from 14 residues. Trimming took 5 bases from V and 6 from J; bases not matched to a gene: 6. The CDR3 DNA is TGTGCCAGCAGTCACACAGGGGGGTCTCAGCCCCAGCATTTT. Translated: CASSHTGGSQPQHF.

V and J are TRBV19 and TRBJ2-1; 9 positions match TRBD2. The CDR3 runs to 15 residues. CDR1 LNHDA and CDR2 SQIVND come from the germline V gene (reference sequence). The J segment lost 6 bases and the V segment lost 6 bases, leaving 9 bases of the junction unmatched. The DNA of the CDR3 is TGTGCCAGTAGACAACTAGCGGGTCCCGTCAATGAGCAGTTCTTC. Translation gives CASRQLAGPVNEQFF.

As to this clonotype: A clone one base away is much larger, so this may be a read error. This chain uses TRBV4-2 with TRBJ1-2; TRBD1 is a possible D gene (5 bases). The CDR3 runs 15 residues. Trimming cost V 4 bases and J 10 bases, with 22 bases left between them. Per germline, CDR1 LGHNA and CDR2 YNFKEQ. The CDR3: CASSRTKGREGPYTF. As DNA, the CDR3 is TGTGCCAGCAGCCGGACCAAGGGGCGCGAGGGTCCCTACACCTTC.

The chain couples TRBV19 to TRBJ1-1; TRBD1 matches 7 bases. CDR1 and CDR2 from the germline V gene are LNHDA and SQIVND (reference sequence). Unmatched junction bases numbered 6, after V lost 5 bases and J lost 3 bases. The CDR3 contains 14 residues. The CDR3 spells CASSYYTGDTEAFF. The CDR3 coding sequence is TGTGCCAGTAGTTATTACACAGGGGACACTGAAGCTTTCTTT.

This clonotype showed up just a few times. The V and J genes are TRBV20-1 and TRBJ1-2, with D uncertain. V was cut by 0 bases and J by 0 bases, with 5 bases left in between. CDR1 is DFQATT and CDR2 is SNEGSKA in the germline V gene (reference sequence). CDR3 length: 13 residues. This CDR3 reads CSAREPANYGYTF. For the CDR3, the DNA is TGCAGTGCTAGAGAACCTGCTAACTATGGCTACACCTTC.

This clonotype was seen at least ten times. CDR3 sequence (DNA): TGTGCCAGCAGTCACCTGACAGGGAAGAGCGTTGGCTACACCTTC. Protein: CASSHLTGKSVGYTF. The chain recombines TRBV6-2 or TRBV6-3 with TRBJ1-2, with 7 nucleotides matching TRBD1. The CDR3 covers 15 residues. V lost 5 bases, J lost 7 bases, and 13 bases stayed unmatched. Germline CDR1 and CDR2: MNHEY and SVGEGT.

The CDR3 is CASSSGTGRSQYF. DNA for the CDR3: TGTGCCAGCAGCTCTGGGACAGGGAGGTCGCAGTATTTT. J is TRBJ2-3 and V is TRBV7-3; TRBD1 matches 9 bases. J was trimmed by 10 bases and V by 4 bases; bases with no gene match: 6. Germline CDR1 SGHTA, CDR2 FQGTGA. This CDR3 comprises 13 residues.

This clonotype was seen many times. The rearrangement links TRBV29-1 to TRBJ2-7, with no clear D. CDR1 and CDR2 from the germline V gene are SQVTM and ANQGSEA. The CDR3 spans 12 residues. V was trimmed by 1 base and J by 6 bases, leaving 10 bases between them. CDR3 sequence: CSVEAADGEQYF. The CDR3 DNA reads as TGCAGCGTTGAAGCTGCTGATGGCGAGCAGTACTTC.

This clonotype came up many times. The chain joins TRBV20-1 to TRBJ2-1; 7 bases agree with TRBD2. V was clipped by 5 bases and J by 11 bases; unmatched bases: 3. In germline, CDR1 is DFQATT, CDR2 SNEGSKA (reference sequence). The CDR3 runs to 10 residues. DNA for the CDR3: TGCAGTGCTTGGCGGGAGAAGCAGTTCTTC. Protein sequence: CSAWREKQFF.

This clonotype appeared a few times. CDR3 coding DNA: TGTGCCACCAGTGATTTGGGGTTCACGACAGGTCCCCGTTACGGTGAGCAGTTCTTC. It is translated as CATSDLGFTTGPRYGEQFF. V and J are TRBV24-1 and TRBJ2-1, with TRBD1 as a possible D gene (6 bases). Germline loops: CDR1 KGHDR, CDR2 SFDVKD. CDR3 length: 19 amino acids. The V end lost 0 bases, the J end lost 9 bases, and 26 bases lay between the germline ends.

The table lists this clonotype with many counts. The chain couples TRBV3-1 to TRBJ1-5; D is ambiguous. This CDR3 is 15 amino acids long. V gave up 0 bases and J gave up 0 bases, with 6 bases separating them. The germline V gene encodes CDR1 LGHDT and CDR2 YNNKEL (reference sequence). In DNA, the CDR3 is TGTGCCAGCAGCCAAGACGCCTATAGCAATCAGCCCCAGCATTTT. Translated, it gives CASSQDAYSNQPQHF.

In regard to this clonotype: A much bigger clone sits one base away, suggesting this may be a read error. This rearrangement joins TRBV6-5 to TRBJ2-5; D unclear. The CDR3 loop spans 14 amino acids. CDR1 and CDR2 from the germline V gene are MNHEY and SVGAGI. In DNA, the CDR3 is TGTGCCAGCAGTCACTCGTACGCGGAGGAGACCCAGTACTTC. Translated, it gives CASSHSYAEETQYF.

The table lists this clonotype with many counts. This CDR3 reads CASSSGTGTDLDGYTF. In DNA form, the CDR3 reads TGTGCCAGCAGCTCCGGGACAGGAACAGACCTTGACGGCTACACCTTC. The V gene is TRBV2, the J gene TRBJ1-2, with 8 bases lining up with TRBD1. The ends lost 6 bases at V and 8 bases at J; junction bases unmatched: 17. The CDR3 consists of 16 residues. CDR1 SNHLY and CDR2 FYNNEI come from the germline V gene. The full variable domain, completed using reference TRBV2 and TRBJ1-2, is EPEVTQTPSHQVTQMGQEVILRCVPISNHLYFYWYRQILGQKVEFLVSFYNNEISEKSEIFDDQFSVERPDGSNFTLKIRSTKLEDSAMYFCASSSGTGTDLDGYTFGSGTRLTVV.

Many counts were recorded for this clonotype. The V and J genes are TRBV5-1 and TRBJ2-7, with D possibly being TRBD1 (6 bases). V gave up 4 bases and J gave up 6 bases, with 17 bases separating them. Germline CDR1 reads SGHRS; CDR2 reads YFSETQ. This CDR3 is built from 14 residues. DNA of the CDR3: TGCGCCAGCAGCCTTGACAGGCGATCGGGCGAGCAGTACTTC. This encodes CASSLDRRSGEQYF.

The gene calls are TRBV20-1 and TRBJ1-3; D is uncertain. Germline-derived CDR1 and CDR2 are DFQATT and SNEGSKA (reference sequence). The V end lost 0 bases, the J end lost 0 bases, and 6 bases lay between the germline ends. The CDR3 consists of 14 residues. CDR3 sequence (DNA): TGCAGTGCTAGAGACAGCATCTCTGGAAACACCATATATTTT. Its translation: CSARDSISGNTIYF.